This T cell receptor (beta chain) was observed in a study of cytomegalovirus exposure and HLA in healthy donors. Study-level findings and limits: Excluded: some indistinguishable V segments such as TRBV6-2 and TRBV6-3. A later analysis showed HLA-associated TCR beta chains outstripping equally common others in clonal expansion.

Turning to this clone: Its antigen is not known.

The study ran its PCR with 60 Vbeta and 13 Jbeta primers. Per the study methods: An analysis performed later counted roughly 80 million unique TCR beta chains (around 10 million of them shared). Only in-frame clones appear in the TCRdb table, and some are missing; sequencing was by immunoSEQ multiplex PCR. V, J and clone size are those of that table, while D and trimming were read from the DNA. Of about 180,000 clones listed, roughly 80% are singletons. The CDR3 sequence is 14 residues long. Trimming cost V 0 bases and J 6 bases, with 12 bases left between them. The V gene's germline CDR1 is SGDLS and CDR2 YYNGEE.

This TCR derives from a male donor in good health and CMV-seronegative. The rearrangement links TRBV9 to TRBJ1-1; D perhaps matches TRBD1 (6 bases). The sequencing input was PBMCs. DNA for the CDR3: TGTGCCAGCAGCGTAGAATCCAGGGGAGCTGAAGCTTTCTTT. This gives the protein CASSVESRGAEAFF. The variable domain in full, completed from reference TRBV9 and TRBJ1-1, reads DSGVTQTPKHLITATGQRVTLRCSPRSGDLSVYWYQQSLDQGLQFLIQYYNGEERAKGNILERFSAQQFPDLHSELNLSSLELGDSALYFCASSVESRGAEAFFGQGTRLTVV.